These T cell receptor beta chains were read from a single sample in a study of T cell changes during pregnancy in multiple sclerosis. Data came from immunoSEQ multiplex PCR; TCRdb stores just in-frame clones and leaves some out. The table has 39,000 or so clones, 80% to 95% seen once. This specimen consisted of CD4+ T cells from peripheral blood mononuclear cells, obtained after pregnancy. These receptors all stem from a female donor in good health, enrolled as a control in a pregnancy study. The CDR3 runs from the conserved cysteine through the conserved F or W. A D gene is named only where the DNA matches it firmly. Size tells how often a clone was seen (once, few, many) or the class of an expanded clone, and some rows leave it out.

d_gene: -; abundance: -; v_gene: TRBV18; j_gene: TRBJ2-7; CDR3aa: CASSPPSVGVAPIEQYF; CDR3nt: TGTGCCAGCTCCCCTCCCTCCGTCGGGGTGGCCCCTATCGAGCAGTACTTC
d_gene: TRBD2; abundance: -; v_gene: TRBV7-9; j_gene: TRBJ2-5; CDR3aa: CASSLGGGTKETQYF; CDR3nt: TGTGCCAGCAGCTTAGGGGGGGGGACTAAAGAGACCCAGTACTTC
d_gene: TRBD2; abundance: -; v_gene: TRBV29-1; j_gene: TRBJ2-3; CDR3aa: CSVAGTSVTDTQYF; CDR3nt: TGCAGCGTGGCAGGGACTAGCGTGACAGATACGCAGTATTTT
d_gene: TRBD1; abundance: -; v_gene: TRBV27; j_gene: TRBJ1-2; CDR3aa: CASSFDRGYGYTF; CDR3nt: TGTGCCAGCAGTTTCGACAGGGGGTATGGCTACACCTTC
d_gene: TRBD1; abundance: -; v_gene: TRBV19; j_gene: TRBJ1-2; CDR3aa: CASSIREGDRPTF; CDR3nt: TGTGCCAGTAGTATACGGGAAGGGGACAGACCCACCTTC
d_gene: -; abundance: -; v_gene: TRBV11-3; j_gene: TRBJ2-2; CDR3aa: CASSQGVGARTGELFF; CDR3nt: TGTGCCAGCAGCCAAGGGGTGGGGGCGCGGACCGGGGAGCTGTTTTTT
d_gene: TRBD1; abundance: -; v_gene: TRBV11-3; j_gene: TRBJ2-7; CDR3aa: CASSLDQGAGYEQYF; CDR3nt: TGTGCCAGCAGCTTAGACCAGGGGGCAGGCTACGAGCAGTACTTC
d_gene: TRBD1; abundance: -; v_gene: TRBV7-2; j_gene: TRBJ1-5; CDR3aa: CASSSSGGTGAQPQHF; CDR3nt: TGTGCCAGCAGCTCCTCCGGGGGGACAGGGGCTCAGCCCCAGCATTTT
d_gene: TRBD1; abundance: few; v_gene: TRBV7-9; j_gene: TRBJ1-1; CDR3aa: CASSLSGQQAFF; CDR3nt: TGTGCCAGCAGCTTATCGGGACAGCAAGCTTTCTTT
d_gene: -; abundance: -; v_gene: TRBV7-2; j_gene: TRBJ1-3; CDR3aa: CASRGLAHSGNTIYF; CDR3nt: TGTGCCAGCAGGGGACTTGCCCACTCTGGAAACACCATATATTTT
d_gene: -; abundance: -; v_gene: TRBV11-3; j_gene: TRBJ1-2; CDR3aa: CASSPNTAYGYTF; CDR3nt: TGTGCCAGCAGCCCGAACACAGCCTATGGCTACACCTTC
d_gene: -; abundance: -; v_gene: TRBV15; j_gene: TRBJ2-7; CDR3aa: CATSRVGGVIPYEQYF; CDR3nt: TGTGCCACCAGCAGAGTCGGCGGGGTGATACCATACGAGCAGTACTTC
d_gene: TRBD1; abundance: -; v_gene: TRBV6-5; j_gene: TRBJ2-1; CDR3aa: CASSSTGGSYNEQFF; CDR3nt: TGTGCCAGCAGTTCCACAGGGGGCTCCTACAATGAGCAGTTCTTC
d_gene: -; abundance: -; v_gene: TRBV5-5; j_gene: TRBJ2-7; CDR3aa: CASSPGMARPYEQYF; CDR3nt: TGTGCCAGCAGCCCGGGGATGGCCAGGCCATACGAGCAGTACTTC
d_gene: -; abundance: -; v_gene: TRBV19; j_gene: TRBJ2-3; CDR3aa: CASSISLPKTSTDTQYF; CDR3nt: TGTGCCAGTAGTATAAGCTTACCTAAAACTAGCACAGATACGCAGTATTTT
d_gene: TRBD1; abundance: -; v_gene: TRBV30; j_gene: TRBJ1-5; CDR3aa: CAWSVSGGSQPQHF; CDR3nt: TGTGCCTGGAGTGTGTCAGGGGGCAGTCAGCCCCAGCATTTT
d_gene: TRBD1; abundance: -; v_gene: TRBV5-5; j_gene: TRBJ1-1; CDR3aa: CASSLGQGLEAFF; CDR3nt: TGTGCCAGCAGCCTGGGACAGGGCCTTGAAGCTTTCTTT
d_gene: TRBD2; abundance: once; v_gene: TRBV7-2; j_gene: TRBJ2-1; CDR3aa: CASSLVARLAGASRNEQFF; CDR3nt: TGTGCCAGCAGCTTAGTGGCCCGACTAGCGGGGGCCTCGAGGAATGAGCAGTTCTTC
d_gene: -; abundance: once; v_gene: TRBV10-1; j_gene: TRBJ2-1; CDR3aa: CASSGPVYNEQFF; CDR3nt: TGCGCCAGCTCCGGTCCGGTCTACAATGAGCAGTTCTTC
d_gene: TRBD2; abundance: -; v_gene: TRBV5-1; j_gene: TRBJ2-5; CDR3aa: CASSYSSGELETQYF; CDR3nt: TGCGCCAGCAGCTATTCTAGCGGTGAGCTTGAGACCCAGTACTTC
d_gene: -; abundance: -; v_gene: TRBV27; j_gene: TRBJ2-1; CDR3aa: CASSLHPQGVGQFF; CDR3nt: TGTGCCAGCAGTTTACATCCCCAGGGCGTCGGGCAGTTCTTC
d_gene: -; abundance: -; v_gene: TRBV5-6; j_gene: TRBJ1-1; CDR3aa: CASSLGGGQVNTEAFF; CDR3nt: TGTGCCAGCAGCTTGGGGGGGGGACAAGTGAACACTGAAGCTTTCTTT
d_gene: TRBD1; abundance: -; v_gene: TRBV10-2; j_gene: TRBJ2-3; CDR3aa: CASSGGQGIGADTQYF; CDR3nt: TGCGCCAGCAGTGGGGGACAGGGAATTGGCGCAGATACGCAGTATTTT
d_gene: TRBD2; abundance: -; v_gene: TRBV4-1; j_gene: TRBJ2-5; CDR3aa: CASSQDRVAGAQETQYF; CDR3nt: TGCGCCAGCAGCCAAGACAGGGTAGCGGGAGCCCAAGAGACCCAGTACTTC
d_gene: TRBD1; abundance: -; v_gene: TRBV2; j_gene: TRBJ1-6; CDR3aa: CASSEEGDSLGSPLHF; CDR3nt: TGTGCCAGCAGTGAAGAGGGGGACAGTTTAGGTTCACCCCTCCACTTT
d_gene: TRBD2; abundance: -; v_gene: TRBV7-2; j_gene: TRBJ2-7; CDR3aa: CASSLLRAGVSYEQYF; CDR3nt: TGTGCCAGCAGCTTGCTCCGGGCGGGGGTATCCTACGAGCAGTACTTC
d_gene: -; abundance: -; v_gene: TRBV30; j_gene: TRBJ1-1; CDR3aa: CAWSVRQNTEAFF; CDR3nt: TGTGCCTGGAGTGTAAGACAGAACACTGAAGCTTTCTTT
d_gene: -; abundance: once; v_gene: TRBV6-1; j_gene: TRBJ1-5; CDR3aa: CASVERSNQPQHF; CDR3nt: TGTGCCAGCGTGGAGAGATCCAATCAGCCCCAGCATTTT
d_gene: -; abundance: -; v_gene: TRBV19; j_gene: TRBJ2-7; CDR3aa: CASSIRARGYEQYF; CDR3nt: TGTGCCAGTAGTATAAGGGCACGGGGTTACGAGCAGTACTTC
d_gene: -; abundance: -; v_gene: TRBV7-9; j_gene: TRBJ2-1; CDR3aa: CASSAAGAAGEQFF; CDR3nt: TGTGCCAGCAGCGCCGCCGGGGCAGCGGGCGAGCAGTTCTTC
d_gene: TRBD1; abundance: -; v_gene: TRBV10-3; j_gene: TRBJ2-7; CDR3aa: CAISEGRQGAGEQYF; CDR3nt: TGTGCCATCTCAGAGGGGAGACAGGGGGCGGGGGAGCAGTACTTC
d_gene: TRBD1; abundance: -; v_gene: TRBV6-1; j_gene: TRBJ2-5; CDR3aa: CASSEEEWTGVYF; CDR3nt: TGTGCCAGCAGTGAAGAAGAGTGGACAGGGGTCTACTTC
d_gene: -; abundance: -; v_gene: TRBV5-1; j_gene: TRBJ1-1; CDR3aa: CASSLVSRGPPDTEAFF; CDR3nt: TGCGCCAGCAGCTTGGTAAGCAGGGGCCCCCCCGACACTGAAGCTTTCTTT
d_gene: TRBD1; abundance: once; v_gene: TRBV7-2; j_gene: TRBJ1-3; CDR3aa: CASSLGDRGNTIYF; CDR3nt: TGTGCCAGCAGCTTAGGGGACAGGGGTAACACCATATATTTT
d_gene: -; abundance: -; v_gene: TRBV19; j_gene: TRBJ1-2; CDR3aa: CASSHQGTLYGYTF; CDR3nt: TGTGCCAGTAGTCATCAAGGGACTCTCTATGGCTACACCTTC
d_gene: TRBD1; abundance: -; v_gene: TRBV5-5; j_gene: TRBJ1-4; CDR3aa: CASSRGQGYEKLFF; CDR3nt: TGTGCCAGCAGCCGGGGACAGGGGTACGAAAAACTGTTTTTT
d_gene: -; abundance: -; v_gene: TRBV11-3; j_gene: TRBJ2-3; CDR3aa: CASSLVGRGWATDTQYF; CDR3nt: TGTGCCAGCAGCTTAGTCGGGCGGGGTTGGGCCACAGATACGCAGTATTTT
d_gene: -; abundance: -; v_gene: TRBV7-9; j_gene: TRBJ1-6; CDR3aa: CASSLEQYNSPLHF; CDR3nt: TGTGCCAGCAGCTTAGAACAGTATAATTCACCCCTCCACTTT
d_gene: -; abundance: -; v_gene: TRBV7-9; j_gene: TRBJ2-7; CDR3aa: CASSTNTPTDEQYF; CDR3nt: TGTGCCAGCAGCACTAATACTCCTACGGACGAGCAGTACTTC
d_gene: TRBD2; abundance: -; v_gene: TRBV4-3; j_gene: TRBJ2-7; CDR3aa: CASSRQLAGINYEQYF; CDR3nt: TGCGCCAGCAGCCGACAACTAGCGGGAATAAACTACGAGCAGTACTTC
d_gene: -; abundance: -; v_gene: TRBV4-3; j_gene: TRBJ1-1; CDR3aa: CASSQAGIEAFF; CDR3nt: TGCGCCAGCAGCCAAGCCGGTATCGAAGCTTTCTTT
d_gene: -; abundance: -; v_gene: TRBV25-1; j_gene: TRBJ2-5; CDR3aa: CASSVIGEETQYF; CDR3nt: TGTGCCAGCAGTGTCATCGGTGAAGAGACCCAGTACTTC
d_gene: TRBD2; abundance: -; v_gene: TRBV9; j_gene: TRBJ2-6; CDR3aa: CASSLLAGASGANVLTF; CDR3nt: TGTGCCAGCAGCTTATTAGCGGGGGCCTCTGGGGCCAACGTCCTGACTTTC
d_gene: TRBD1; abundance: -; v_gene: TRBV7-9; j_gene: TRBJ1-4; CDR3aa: CASSRGQGEKLFF; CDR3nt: TGTGCCAGCAGCCGAGGACAGGGGGAAAAACTGTTTTTT
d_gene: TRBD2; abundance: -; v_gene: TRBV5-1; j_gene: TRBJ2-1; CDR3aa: CASSLAATSGYYNEQFF; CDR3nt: TGCGCCAGCAGCTTGGCGGCGACTAGCGGGTACTACAATGAGCAGTTCTTC
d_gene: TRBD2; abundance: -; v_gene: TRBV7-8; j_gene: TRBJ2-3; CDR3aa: CASSAGTSGITDTQYF; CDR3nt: TGTGCCAGCAGCGCCGGGACTAGCGGAATCACAGATACGCAGTATTTT
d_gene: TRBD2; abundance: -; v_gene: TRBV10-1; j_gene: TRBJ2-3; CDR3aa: CASSTSVDTQYF; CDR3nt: TGCGCCAGCAGTACTAGCGTTGATACGCAGTATTTT
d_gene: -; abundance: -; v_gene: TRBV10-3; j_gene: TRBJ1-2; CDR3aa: CAISESREDYGYTF; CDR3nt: TGTGCCATCAGTGAGTCCAGGGAGGACTATGGCTACACCTTC
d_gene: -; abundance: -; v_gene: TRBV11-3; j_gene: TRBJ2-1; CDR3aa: CASSPAWQGKNNEQFF; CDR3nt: TGTGCCAGCAGCCCCGCGTGGCAGGGGAAAAACAATGAGCAGTTCTTC
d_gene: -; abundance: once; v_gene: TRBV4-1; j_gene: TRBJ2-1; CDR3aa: CASSLDGMKEQFF; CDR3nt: TGCGCCAGCAGCCTCGACGGGATGAAGGAGCAGTTCTTC
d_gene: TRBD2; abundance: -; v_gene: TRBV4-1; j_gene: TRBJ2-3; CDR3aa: CASSQDAAGASSTDTQYF; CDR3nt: TGCGCCAGCAGCCAAGATGCAGCGGGAGCCTCTAGCACAGATACGCAGTATTTT
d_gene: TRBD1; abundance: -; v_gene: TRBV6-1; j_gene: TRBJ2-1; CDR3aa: CASTLWTGANEQFF; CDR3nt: TGTGCCAGCACTCTCTGGACAGGGGCAAATGAGCAGTTCTTC